This TCR beta chain was sequenced in a study of blood T cell repertoires in COVID-19. TCRdb's copy holds only in-frame clones and misses some; the assay was immunoSEQ multiplex PCR. The sample has 50,000 to 70,000 clones; 84% are singletons. Sequences were obtained from peripheral blood. The TCR originated in a woman aged 60-75 years with acute or convalescent COVID-19.

The CDR3 bases are TGTGCCAGCACTCCGGGACAGGCCTTCAATCAGCCCCAGCATTTT. This translates into CASTPGQAFNQPQHF. The chain combines TRBV2 with TRBJ1-5; TRBD1 agrees at 8 bases. The CDR3 consists of 15 residues. Per the germline V gene, CDR1 is SNHLY and CDR2 is FYNNEI. After removal of 7 bases from V and 3 bases from J, the junction contained 8 bases not matched to a gene.